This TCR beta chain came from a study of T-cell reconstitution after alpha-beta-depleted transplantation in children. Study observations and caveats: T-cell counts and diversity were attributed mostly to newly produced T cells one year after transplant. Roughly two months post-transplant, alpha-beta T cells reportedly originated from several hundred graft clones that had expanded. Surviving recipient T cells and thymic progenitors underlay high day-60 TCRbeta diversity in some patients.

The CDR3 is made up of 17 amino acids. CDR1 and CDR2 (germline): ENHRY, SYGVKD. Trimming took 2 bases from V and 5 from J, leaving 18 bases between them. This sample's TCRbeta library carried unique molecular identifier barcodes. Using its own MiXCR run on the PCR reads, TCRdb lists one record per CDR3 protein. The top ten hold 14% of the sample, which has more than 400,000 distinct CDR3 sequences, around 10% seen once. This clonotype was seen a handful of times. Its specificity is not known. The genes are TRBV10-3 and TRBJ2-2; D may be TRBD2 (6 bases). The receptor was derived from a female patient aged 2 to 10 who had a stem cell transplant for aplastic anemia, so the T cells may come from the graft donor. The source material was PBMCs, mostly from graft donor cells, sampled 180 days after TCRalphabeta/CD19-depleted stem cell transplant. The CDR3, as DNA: TGTGCCATCAGTGAGGTGCCTGGGACTGACTTAACCGGGGAGCTGTTTTTT. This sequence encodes CAISEVPGTDLTGELFF.